The 15 T cell receptor beta chains listed next were all sequenced from one sample in a study of T-cell reconstitution after alpha-beta-depleted transplantation in children. For TCRbeta, the library was prepared with unique molecular identifiers. TCRdb fed the PCR reads into MiXCR, producing one record per CDR3 protein. The sample contains just over 200,000 distinct CDR3 sequences, under 8.5% of which appear only once. The specimen comprised PBMCs, mostly from graft donor cells, sampled 360 days after TCRalphabeta/CD19-depleted stem cell transplant. These receptors all come from a male patient aged 2-15 years who had a stem cell transplant for acute myeloid leukemia, so the T cells may come from the graft donor.

Many counts were recorded for this clonotype. The V call is TRBV20-1, the J call TRBJ2-2; TRBD1 matches 7 bases. CDR1 DFQATT and CDR2 SNEGSKA come from the germline V gene (reference sequence). This CDR3 has 13 residues. V lost 5 bases and J lost 2; bases outside the gene matches: 2. DNA for the CDR3: TGCAGTGCTGACAGGGATAACACCGGGGAGCTGTTTTTT. Residues: CSADRDNTGELFF.

The rearrangement links TRBV6-1 to TRBJ2-3, with 16 bases fitting TRBD2. Unmatched junction bases numbered 5, after V lost 6 bases and J lost 2 bases. The CDR3 is made up of 17 amino acids. Germline values: CDR1 MNHNS, CDR2 SASEGT. The CDR3 region has the DNA TGTGCCAGCAGGGGGACTAGCGGGGGGGCGGCCACAGATACGCAGTATTTT. Protein sequence: CASRGTSGGAATDTQYF.

This clonotype showed up many times. V and J are TRBV2 and TRBJ2-6; 7 nucleotides line up with TRBD1. The CDR3 contains 15 residues. The V segment lost 6 bases and the J segment 4 bases; nucleotides outside the gene matches: 6. CDR1 is SNHLY and CDR2 is FYNNEI in the germline V gene. CDR3 sequence: CASSTTGAGANVLTF. The DNA of the CDR3 is TGTGCCAGCAGCACCACAGGGGCAGGGGCCAACGTCCTGACTTTC.

The chain carries TRBV20-1 and TRBJ2-1; D is ambiguous. The length of the CDR3 is 17 residues. Per germline, CDR1 DFQATT and CDR2 SNEGSKA (reference sequence). Trimming left V 3 bases short and J 4 bases short, with 22 bases between. CDR3 protein: CSARSLLVLKAYNEQFF. The CDR3 DNA follows: TGCAGTGCTAGGTCCCTCCTTGTCCTTAAAGCTTACAATGAGCAGTTCTTC.

The chain joins TRBV20-1 to TRBJ2-2; 11 nucleotides align to TRBD2. Germline V CDR1 and CDR2: DFQATT, SNEGSKA (reference sequence). This CDR3 has 16 amino acids. With V trimmed by 2 bases and J by 6 bases, 8 bases remained unmatched. The CDR3 here is CSARKPSGGLAGELFF. The CDR3 nucleotides read TGCAGTGCTAGAAAACCTAGCGGGGGGCTGGCCGGGGAGCTGTTTTTT.

Many counts were recorded for this clonotype. The genes are TRBV20-1 and TRBJ2-3; tentatively, D is TRBD1 (6 bases). This CDR3 contains 13 residues. The germline CDR1 and CDR2 sequences are DFQATT and SNEGSKA (reference sequence). Trimming removed 7 bases at V and 5 bases at J, with 16 bases between. The CDR3: CSGRGGPKDTQYF. CDR3 DNA: TGCAGTGGGAGAGGGGGACCGAAAGATACGCAGTATTTT.

This clonotype was seen many times. The chain joins TRBV7-9 to TRBJ2-5; D may be TRBD1 (5 bases). Germline V CDR1 and CDR2: SEHNR, FQNEAQ (reference sequence). V was pared by 6 bases and J by 3 bases, with 17 bases between. This CDR3 has 15 residues. In DNA form, the CDR3 reads TGTGCCAGCAGGCAGCAGCAGGGTAGGGAAGAGACCCAGTACTTC. Its translation is CASRQQQGREETQYF.

This chain links TRBV19 with TRBJ2-7; D remains ambiguous. The V end lost 5 bases, the J end lost 6 bases, and 14 bases lay between the germline ends. The CDR3 runs 13 residues. Germline V gene sequence: CDR1 LNHDA, CDR2 SQIVND (reference sequence). The CDR3 reads CASSYGSGFEQYV. The CDR3 DNA is TGTGCCAGTAGTTACGGATCGGGCTTCGAGCAGTACGTC.

This clonotype was observed a few times. This chain links TRBV27 with TRBJ2-1, with 9 bases that match TRBD2. The CDR3 spans 15 residues. CDR1 is MNHEY and CDR2 is SMNVEV in the germline V gene (reference sequence). V trimming: 2 bases; J trimming: 13 bases; junction bases outside the gene matches: 12. In DNA form, the CDR3 reads TGTGCCAGCAGTTTAAAAGCGGGAGGTGGTTTGCAACAGTTCTTC. Its translation: CASSLKAGGGLQQFF.

This clonotype was found a few times. The chain is built from TRBV4-2 and TRBJ2-4; 8 bases line up with TRBD2. With 0 bases clipped from V and 4 bases from J, the junction kept 2 bases outside the gene matches. This CDR3 spans 15 amino acids. CDR1 and CDR2 from the germline V gene are LGHNA and YNFKEQ. The CDR3 DNA sequence: TGTGCCAGCAGCCAAGACGGGAGGGATAAAAACATTCAGTACTTC. It yields the protein CASSQDGRDKNIQYF.

V usage is TRBV27 and J usage is TRBJ2-7, with 8 bases matching TRBD2. V shed 3 bases and J 5 bases; nucleotides not matched to a gene: 9. The CDR3 spans 15 residues. CDR1 and CDR2 from the germline V gene are MNHEY and SMNVEV (reference sequence). CDR3 amino acids: CASSFREGRRNEQYF. The DNA of the CDR3 is TGTGCCAGCAGTTTTCGGGAGGGCCGGAGAAACGAGCAGTACTTC.

This clonotype has more than one count but fewer than ten. The V and J genes are TRBV7-8 and TRBJ2-2; D not certain. This CDR3 has 15 residues. The V end lost 2 bases, the J end lost 5 bases, and 12 bases lay between the germline ends. Germline assignment: CDR1 SGHVS and CDR2 FQNEAQ. The CDR3 DNA follows: TGTGCCAGCAGCTTACTGCCTTTGAGTACCGGGGAGCTGTTTTTT. This codes for CASSLLPLSTGELFF.

The table lists this clonotype with many counts. The rearrangement joins TRBV7-2 to TRBJ1-1, with 12 bases identical to TRBD1. V gave up 5 bases and J gave up 5 bases; unmatched junction bases: 3. Germline CDR1 reads SGHTA; CDR2 reads FQGNSA. The CDR3 is 14 residues long. CDR3 nucleotide sequence: TGTGCCAGCAGCACGGGACAGGGGGCGACTGAAGCTTTCTTT. It encodes CASSTGQGATEAFF.

This clonotype was observed many times. V usage is TRBV12-3 or TRBV12-4 and J usage is TRBJ2-1; D call uncertain. The CDR3 spans 12 residues. Between the trimmed V and J ends, which lost 1 base and 7 bases, there was a span of 5 bases. The CDR3: CASSLGPNEQFF. DNA for the CDR3: TGTGCCAGCAGTTTAGGCCCGAATGAGCAGTTCTTC.

This clonotype was seen many times. The CDR3 reads CASSQPTGISSYEQYF. The CDR3 DNA reads as TGTGCCAGCAGCCAACCCACAGGGATTAGCTCCTACGAGCAGTACTTC. The chain is built from TRBV7-9 and TRBJ2-7, with D tentatively TRBD1 (6 bases). Trimming left V 5 bases short and J 0 bases short, with 17 bases between. Germline V gene sequence: CDR1 SEHNR, CDR2 FQNEAQ (reference sequence). The CDR3 is made up of 16 amino acids.